These 7 T cell receptor beta chains were all obtained from the same sample, sequenced in a study of cytomegalovirus exposure and HLA in healthy donors. Both 60 Vbeta primers and 13 Jbeta primers went into the PCR. Clones were read by immunoSEQ multiplex PCR, and TCRdb kept only the in-frame ones, dropping some. The table has 55,000 to 70,000 clones, around three quarters seen once; the top ten hold 7.8%. The source material was PBMCs. These receptors all come from a young man in good health and CMV-seropositive.

This chain joins TRBV7-9 and TRBJ2-7, with a tentative D call TRBD1 (5 bases). CDR3 size: 14 residues. V was trimmed by 1 base and J by 5 bases, leaving 12 bases between them. Germline-derived CDR1 and CDR2 are SEHNR and FQNEAQ (reference sequence). The CDR3 DNA is TGTGCCAGCAGCTTAGGGGCACAGGTGGACGAGCAGTACTTC. Amino acid sequence: CASSLGAQVDEQYF. The entire variable domain, with the rest obtained from reference TRBV7-9 and TRBJ2-7, is as follows: DTGVSQNPRHKITKRGQNVTFRCDPISEHNRLYWYRQTLGQGPEFLTYFQNEAQLEKSRLLSDRFSAERPKGSFSTLEIQRTEQGDSAMYLCASSLGAQVDEQYFGPGTRLTVT.

The chain carries TRBV7-9 and TRBJ2-1, with D maybe TRBD1 (5 bases). Germline CDR1 reads SEHNR; CDR2 reads FQNEAQ (reference sequence). This CDR3 contains 16 residues. The V gene lost 5 bases and the J gene lost 3 bases, with 17 bases spanning the gap. CDR3 sequence reads: CASSHDSPDNYNEQFF. The CDR3 DNA sequence: TGTGCCAGCAGCCACGACAGTCCCGATAACTACAATGAGCAGTTCTTC.

V usage is TRBV13 and J usage is TRBJ2-1, with 7 bases identical to TRBD1. Germline V gives CDR1 PRHDT, CDR2 FYEKMQ (reference sequence). The CDR3 spans 15 residues. V was pared by 1 base and J by 4 bases, with 4 bases of the junction left unmatched. In DNA, the CDR3 is TGTGCCAGCAGCTTAGCTGGGACAGCTTACAATGAGCAGTTCTTC. It translates to CASSLAGTAYNEQFF.

The chain carries TRBV15 and TRBJ1-5; weak D call: TRBD1 (5 bases). V was shortened by 1 base and J by 4 bases, with 11 bases between the two germline ends. Germline CDR1 reads LNHNV; CDR2 reads YYDKDF (reference sequence). The CDR3 contains 15 residues. CDR3 DNA: TGTGCCACCAGCAGAGTCGGGGGGAGTAATCAGCCCCAGCATTTT. It encodes CATSRVGGSNQPQHF.

The chain has TRBV25-1 and TRBJ1-1; D might be TRBD1 (5 bases). Looked up from germline, CDR1 is MGHDK and CDR2 is SYGVNS. The V gene lost 0 bases and the J gene lost 11 bases, with 10 bases spanning the gap. The CDR3 sequence is 12 residues long. The CDR3, as DNA: TGTGCCAGCAGTGAATATGGAGGGACGGCTTTCTTT. Its protein is CASSEYGGTAFF.

V is TRBV30 and J is TRBJ1-2; no firm D call. The ends were cut back, 3 bases at V and 1 base at J, with 9 bases in the middle. In germline, CDR1 is GTSNPN, CDR2 SVGIG (reference sequence). The CDR3 is 13 amino acids. As DNA, the CDR3 is TGTGCCTGGAGCCCACTGGTTAACTATGGCTACACCTTC. It encodes CAWSPLVNYGYTF.

The V and J genes are TRBV5-6 and TRBJ1-2; D unclear. CDR3 length: 12 amino acids. Germline loops: CDR1 SGHDT, CDR2 YYEEEE. V was pared by 0 bases and J by 8 bases, with 8 bases between. CDR3 protein: CASSLDSGGYTF. CDR3 bases: TGTGCCAGCAGCTTGGACAGTGGGGGCTACACCTTC.